This T cell receptor (beta chain) was sequenced in a study of Ad26.COV2.S vaccination and SARS-CoV-2 variants. Treatment specified: some 20 received Ad26.COV2.S at low or high dose, single or two shots; 5 received placebo; per-sample allocation not given. Day 63 after the first vaccine or placebo injection was the time point for sampling. This table comes from immunoSEQ multiplex PCR, and its TCRdb copy is limited to in-frame clones, with some not included. The repertoire consists of some 250,000 clones, with approximately 90% occurring once and the leading ten covering approximately 11%. V was shortened by 7 bases and J by 6 bases, with 15 bases between the two germline ends. This CDR3 comprises 13 residues.

This sequence was found in a person aged 18-65 years who received the Ad26.COV2.S COVID-19 vaccine or a placebo. Here the sequenced sample was peripheral blood, taken in a trial of Ad26.COV2.S vaccine versus placebo. The chain is built from TRBV12-3 or TRBV12-4 and TRBJ1-1; D gene unclear. DNA of the CDR3: TGTGCCAGCACCCCGCCCGGTAGTGCTGAAGCTTTCTTT. Translated, it gives CASTPPGSAEAFF.